The following is a TCR beta chain sequence with its context. The clone's antigen remains unknown. Nothing much larger sits one base from this clone, and base qualities are not available. The CDR3, cysteine through valine, is 14 amino acids long. Of the read, only the CDR3 DNA is kept; its 42 bases are in frame from base 1. The CDR1 and CDR2 encoded by the germline V gene are SGHRS and YFSETQ. The junction shows trimming of 2 bases on V and 2 bases on J, plus 11 bases between the germline ends. TCR cDNA was synthesized by 5'RACE template switching, which introduced a universal primer site and unique molecular identifiers. Priming for cDNA synthesis came from both the TCR alpha and TCR beta constant segments. Library amplification involved two PCR steps, and the second step added sample barcodes and sequencing adapters. Sequencing of libraries was performed on Illumina HiSeq 2500 (2x100 bp) or NovaSeq (2x150 bp). Regarding the original processing steps: MIGEC was used to demultiplex reads and collapse the reads into UMI consensus sequences, and MiXCR was used for V(D)J alignment. Vaccine-responding clonotypes were identified with edgeR using replicate PBMC samples, with FDR below 0.01 and a log2 fold change above 5 up to day 15 being required. Bulk clonotypes were assigned CD4 or CD8 identity according to which sequenced CD4 or CD8 repertoire held them at higher abundance. The raw public data were reprocessed by TCRdb itself: fastp quality trimming at Q25, MiXCR clonotype calling, in-frame beta chains only. Every CDR3 protein is listed once, alongside the most common genes and DNA of its rows. None of the V and J calls come from the authors' own analysis; TCRdb made them. The sample yields approximately 300,000 distinct CDR3 sequences; approximately 7% were counted once. The ten top clones hold roughly a sixth of the sample.

This entry belongs to a study of T cells after yellow fever vaccination (dated 2019 in TCRdb). In the study overall: The SMART-Seq v4 Ultra Low Input RNA kit was used to prepare libraries from fractions with low cell numbers. Bulk TCR alpha and beta repertoires were sequenced longitudinally to track T-cell clones before and after primary and booster YFV17D yellow fever vaccination. Two healthy male donors, one aged 18 to 30 and one aged 30 to 39 years, were included in the cohort. Bulk PBMC replicates and cell subsets were isolated from blood drawn at multiple timepoints before and after both primary and secondary immunization. Results the study describes overall, beyond this receptor: After the booster, most of the clones that had expanded following primary vaccination were detected again (almost 98% of CD4 and 85% to 90% of CD8), which suggests that memory was broadly maintained. Computational filtering was required because FACS-sorted repertoires could contain abundant contaminating clonotypes from the bulk population. Compared with the primary T-cell response, the secondary T-cell response was faster but weaker, reaching its peak on day 5 rather than on day 15. Because only a couple of donors were included in the study, the extent to which the findings can be generalized is limited. A small share of clonotypes occurred in both CD4 and CD8 compartments, likely arising from convergent recombination.

In light of the paper, this sample's treatment or condition label describes: live attenuated yellow fever vaccine strain. At every blood-draw timepoint, two biological replicates of bulk PBMCs were collected. PBMCs were isolated from peripheral blood using a standard Ficoll-Paque protocol. RNA was extracted with TriZol from bulk PBMCs, CD4 and CD8 fractions, and dextramer-positive and dextramer-negative fractions. This receptor was identified in a man aged 18 to 30 who received the YFV17D yellow fever vaccine. The chain is made from TRBV5-1 and TRBJ2-7, with no confident D gene call. This specimen was PBMCs, taken about 41 days after the first yellow fever vaccination. The DNA reads as follows: TGCGCCAGCAGCTTTTTCGGTGATCCCTACGAGCAGTACGTC. It translates as CASSFFGDPYEQYV.